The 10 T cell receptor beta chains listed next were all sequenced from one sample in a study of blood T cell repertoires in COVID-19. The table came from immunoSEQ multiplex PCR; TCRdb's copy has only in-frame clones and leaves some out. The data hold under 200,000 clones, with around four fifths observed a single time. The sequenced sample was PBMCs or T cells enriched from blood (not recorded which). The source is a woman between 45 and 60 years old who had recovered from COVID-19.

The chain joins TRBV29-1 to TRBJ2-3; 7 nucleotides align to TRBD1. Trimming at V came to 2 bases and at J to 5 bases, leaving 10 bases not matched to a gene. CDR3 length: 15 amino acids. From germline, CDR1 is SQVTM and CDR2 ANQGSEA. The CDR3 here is CSVEKQDRIGDTQYF. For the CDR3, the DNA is TGCAGCGTTGAAAAACAGGACAGGATTGGAGATACGCAGTATTTT.

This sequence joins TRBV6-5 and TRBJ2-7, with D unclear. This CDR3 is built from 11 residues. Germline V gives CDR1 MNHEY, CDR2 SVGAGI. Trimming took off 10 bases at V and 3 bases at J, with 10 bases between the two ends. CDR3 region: CATGGYYEQYV. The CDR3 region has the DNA TGTGCCACAGGTGGTTACTACGAGCAGTACGTC.

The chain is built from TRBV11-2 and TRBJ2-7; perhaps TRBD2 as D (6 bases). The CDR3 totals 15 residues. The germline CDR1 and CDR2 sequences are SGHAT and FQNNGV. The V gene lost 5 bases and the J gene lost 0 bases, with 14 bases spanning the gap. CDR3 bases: TGTGCCAGCAGCCCGGGACTCATGAGCTCCTACGAGCAGTACGTC. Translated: CASSPGLMSSYEQYV.

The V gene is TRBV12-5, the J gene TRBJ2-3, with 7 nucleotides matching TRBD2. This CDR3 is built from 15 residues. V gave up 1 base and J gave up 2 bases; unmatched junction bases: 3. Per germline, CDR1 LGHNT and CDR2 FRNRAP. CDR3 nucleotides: TGTGCTAGTGGTTTGGGCGGGGGAAACACAGATACGCAGTATTTT. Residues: CASGLGGGNTDTQYF.

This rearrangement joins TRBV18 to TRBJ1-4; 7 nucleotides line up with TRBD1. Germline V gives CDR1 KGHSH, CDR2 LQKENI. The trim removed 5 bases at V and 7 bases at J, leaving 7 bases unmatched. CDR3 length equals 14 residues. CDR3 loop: CASSGDDRAEKLFF. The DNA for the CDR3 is TGTGCCAGCTCAGGAGACGACAGGGCTGAAAAACTGTTTTTT.

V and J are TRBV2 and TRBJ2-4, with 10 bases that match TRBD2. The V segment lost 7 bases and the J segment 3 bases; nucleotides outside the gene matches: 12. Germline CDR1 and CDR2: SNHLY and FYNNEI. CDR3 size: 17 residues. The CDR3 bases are TGTGCCAGCAAAGCACTAGCGGGGAGCACGGGCAAAAACATTCAGTACTTC. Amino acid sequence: CASKALAGSTGKNIQYF. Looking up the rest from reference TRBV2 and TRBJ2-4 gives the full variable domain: EPEVTQTPSHQVTQMGQEVILRCVPISNHLYFYWYRQILGQKVEFLVSFYNNEISEKSEIFDDQFSVERPDGSNFTLKIRSTKLEDSAMYFCASKALAGSTGKNIQYFGAGTRLSVL.

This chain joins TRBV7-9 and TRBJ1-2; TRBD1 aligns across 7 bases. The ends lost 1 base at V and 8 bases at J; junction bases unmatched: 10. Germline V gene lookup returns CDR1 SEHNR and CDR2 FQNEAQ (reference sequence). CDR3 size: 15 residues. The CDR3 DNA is TGTGCCAGCAGCTTAGAGGGACAGAACCTTTGGGGCTACACCTTC. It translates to CASSLEGQNLWGYTF.

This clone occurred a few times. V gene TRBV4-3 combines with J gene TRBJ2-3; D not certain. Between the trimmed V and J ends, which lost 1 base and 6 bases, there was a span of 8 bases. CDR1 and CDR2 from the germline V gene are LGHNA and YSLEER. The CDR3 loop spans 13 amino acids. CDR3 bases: TGCGCCAGCAGCCAAGGCTCCGCGGATACGCAGTATTTT. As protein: CASSQGSADTQYF.

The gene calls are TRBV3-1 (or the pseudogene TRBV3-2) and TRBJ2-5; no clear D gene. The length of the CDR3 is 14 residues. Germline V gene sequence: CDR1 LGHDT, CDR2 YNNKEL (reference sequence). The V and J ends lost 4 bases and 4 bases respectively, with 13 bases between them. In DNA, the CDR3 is TGTGCCAGCAGCCTCAGTAGCTATTTAGAGACCCAGTACTTC. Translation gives CASSLSSYLETQYF.

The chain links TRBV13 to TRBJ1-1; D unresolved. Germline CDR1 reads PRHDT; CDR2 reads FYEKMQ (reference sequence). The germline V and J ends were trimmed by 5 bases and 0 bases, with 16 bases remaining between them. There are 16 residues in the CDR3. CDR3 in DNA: TGTGCCAGCAGCCGTACTTCGACAAGGATGAACACTGAAGCTTTCTTT. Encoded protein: CASSRTSTRMNTEAFF.